These 26 T cell receptor beta chains share one sample of origin, sequenced in a study of CD8 T cells in ankylosing spondylitis. General study findings and limits: A TCR beta motif of roughly 8 highly homologous variants seemed to mark ankylosing spondylitis blood.

TCRdb reprocessed the 5' RACE reads with MiXCR, giving one entry per CDR3 protein. In the table there are approximately 520,000 distinct CDR3 sequences, about 5.2% of which are singletons. Their antigens remain unidentified. Sequences were obtained from blood, either unsorted or a sorted T cell fraction (not recorded which). The receptors were gathered from a male donor with ankylosing spondylitis.

The V and J genes are TRBV14 and TRBJ2-4; TRBD1 agrees at 10 bases. The CDR3 spans 18 residues. The germline gives CDR1 SGHDN, CDR2 FVKESK. With V trimmed by 1 base and J by 3 bases, 9 bases remained unmatched. This CDR3 is CASSQGRDRGFVKNIQYF. Written as DNA, the CDR3 is TGTGCCAGCAGCCAAGGCCGGGACAGGGGATTTGTCAAAAACATTCAGTACTTC.

Details on this clonotype: Relative to the germline gene, one junction end is altered; a read error may explain this. This sequence joins TRBV3-1 and TRBJ2-1, with TRBD2 matching 10 bases. This CDR3 comprises 19 residues. In germline, CDR1 is LGHDT, CDR2 YNNKEL (reference sequence). CDR3: CTSRPRSGLAGVSYNEQFF. The CDR3 DNA is TGTACCAGCAGACCTCGATCGGGGCTAGCGGGAGTCTCCTACAATGAGCAGTTCTTC.

This clonotype was counted ten times or more. This chain joins TRBV25-1 and TRBJ1-2; TRBD1 is a possible D gene (5 bases). In germline, CDR1 is MGHDK, CDR2 SYGVNS. Deletions cut 4 bases from V and 6 bases from J, with 12 bases between. The CDR3 is 13 amino acids. The CDR3 coding sequence is TGTGCCAGCAGTGCGGCGGGGGACGATGGCTACACCTTC. Translated, it gives CASSAAGDDGYTF.

This clonotype has at least ten counts. V is TRBV6-6 and J is TRBJ1-1; no definite D call. Trimming took off 2 bases at V and 8 bases at J, with 6 bases between the two ends. CDR1 is MNHNY, CDR2 SVGAGI, per germline (reference sequence). The CDR3 spans 11 residues. CDR3 nucleotide sequence: TGTGCCAGCAGTTACACCAGCGAAGCTTTCTTT. Its protein is CASSYTSEAFF.

This clonotype was detected ten times or more. This CDR3 is CASSVSGRWYNEQFF. Written as DNA, the CDR3 is TGTGCCAGCAGCGTTAGCGGGAGATGGTACAATGAGCAGTTCTTC. This chain uses TRBV9 with TRBJ2-1; 9 bases fit TRBD2. The CDR3 consists of 15 residues. V shed 2 bases, J shed 4 bases, and the junction held 4 bases outside the gene matches. In germline, CDR1 is SGDLS, CDR2 YYNGEE.

This clonotype was observed many times. The rearrangement links TRBV11-2 to TRBJ2-7, with D hard to call. The germline CDR1 and CDR2 sequences are SGHAT and FQNNGV. This CDR3 has 14 amino acids. V was trimmed by 1 base and J by 3 bases, leaving 10 bases between them. CDR3 protein: CASSLGAGNYEQYF. The CDR3 DNA reads as TGTGCCAGCAGCTTAGGGGCCGGAAACTACGAGCAGTACTTC.

There are many counts of this clonotype. The genes are TRBV12-3 or TRBV12-4 and TRBJ2-5; 10 bases agree with TRBD1. The length of the CDR3 is 15 residues. With 5 bases clipped from V and 2 bases from J, the junction kept 5 bases outside the gene matches. DNA of the CDR3: TGTGCCAGCAGTCCCAAGGGACAGGGGCAAGAGACCCAGTACTTC. Protein product: CASSPKGQGQETQYF.

This clonotype was picked up many times. The rearrangement joins TRBV6-5 to TRBJ2-1, with 8 bases lining up with TRBD2. The CDR3 is 16 amino acids. Germline CDR1 is MNHEY and CDR2 is SVGAGI. The V and J ends lost 2 bases and 2 bases, in that order; junction bases with no gene match: 5. CDR3 in amino acids: CASSYRLARAYNEQFF. CDR3 nucleotides: TGTGCCAGCAGTTACCGACTAGCGAGGGCCTACAATGAGCAGTTCTTC.

The table lists this clonotype with many counts. The chain has TRBV5-6 and TRBJ1-3; TRBD1 might be the D (6 bases). The germline CDR1 and CDR2 sequences are SGHDT and YYEEEE. V dropped 4 bases and J dropped 0 bases, with 8 bases sitting between them. The CDR3 loop spans 14 amino acids. The DNA of the CDR3 is TGTGCCAGCAGCAGGGGGAACTCTGGAAACACCATATATTTT. This gives the protein CASSRGNSGNTIYF.

This clonotype was seen more than once but under ten times. The chain combines TRBV6-1 with TRBJ2-1; TRBD1 might be the D (5 bases). V was shortened by 7 bases and J by 3 bases, with 13 bases between the two germline ends. The CDR3 has 14 amino acids. Germline CDR1 MNHNS, CDR2 SASEGT. The CDR3 DNA follows: TGTGCCAGCATCTCCGACAGAAGCTACAATGAGCAGTTCTTC. Amino acid sequence: CASISDRSYNEQFF.

This clonotype has at least ten counts. This chain joins TRBV28 and TRBJ2-5; D not resolved. The germline V gene encodes CDR1 MDHEN and CDR2 SYDVKM. The germline V and J ends were trimmed by 4 bases and 5 bases, with 8 bases remaining between them. The CDR3 runs 12 residues. DNA for the CDR3: TGTGCCAGCAGTTGGAGTCGGGAGACCCAGTACTTC. It encodes CASSWSRETQYF.

This clonotype was seen many times. The rearrangement joins TRBV24-1 to TRBJ2-1; no definite D call. In germline, CDR1 is KGHDR, CDR2 SFDVKD. The CDR3 totals 12 residues. Trimming removed 0 bases from V and 6 bases from J, with 2 bases in between. CDR3 residues: CATSDLTNEQFF. Here the CDR3 DNA reads TGTGCCACCAGTGATTTGACCAATGAGCAGTTCTTC.

The chain employs TRBV28 and TRBJ2-1, with D tentatively TRBD2 (6 bases). V was pared by 4 bases and J by 3 bases, with 16 bases between. This CDR3 has 16 amino acids. Looked up from germline, CDR1 is MDHEN and CDR2 is SYDVKM. The DNA of the CDR3 is TGTGCCAGCAGTTCCCCCCGGGCGGGGTTCTACAATGAGCAGTTCTTC. It codes for CASSSPRAGFYNEQFF.

This clonotype was counted only a few times. This chain uses TRBV7-6 with TRBJ1-1, with D unclear. Germline loops: CDR1 SGHVS, CDR2 FNYEAQ. V was trimmed by 3 bases and J by 3 bases, leaving 8 bases between them. This CDR3 region has 13 residues. The CDR3 spells CASSFTRDTEAFF. CDR3 coding DNA: TGTGCCAGCAGCTTTACGAGAGACACTGAAGCTTTCTTT.

This sequence joins TRBV7-2 and TRBJ2-5; D remains ambiguous. Germline V gene data show CDR1 as SGHTA and CDR2 as FQGNSA. The CDR3 extends over 15 amino acids. Trimming took off 5 bases at V and 2 bases at J, with 15 bases between the two ends. CDR3 bases: TGTGCCAGCAGCCAATCCTGGGCCCCTCAAGAGACCCAGTACTTC. Translated, it gives CASSQSWAPQETQYF. Drawing the rest from reference TRBV7-2 and TRBJ2-5, the complete variable domain is GAGVSQSPSNKVTEKGKDVELRCDPISGHTALYWYRQSLGQGLEFLIYFQGNSAPDKSGLPSDRFSAERTGGSVSTLTIQRTQQEDSAVYLCASSQSWAPQETQYFGPGTRLLVL.

This clonotype was counted ten times or more. One junction end does not reproduce the germline sequence, and a read error may be involved. The CDR3 loop reads CASSLGDNSPLHF. In DNA form, the CDR3 reads TGTGCCAGCAGCTTAGGGGATAATTCACCCCTCCACTTT. The chain joins TRBV5-1 to TRBJ1-6, with TRBD1 as a possible D gene (5 bases). CDR3 length equals 13 residues. Germline-derived CDR1 and CDR2 are SGHRS and YFSETQ.

The chain joins TRBV6-1 to TRBJ2-5; 7 nucleotides align to TRBD2. The length of the CDR3 is 15 residues. CDR1 is MNHNS and CDR2 is SASEGT in the germline V gene. V dropped 6 bases and J dropped 0; count of bases not matched to a gene: 7. The CDR3 region is CASRRNGGYQETQYF. The DNA of the CDR3 is TGTGCCAGCAGACGCAACGGGGGGTACCAAGAGACCCAGTACTTC.

This clonotype was found a few times. This rearrangement joins TRBV11-1 to TRBJ2-7, with 13 bases matching TRBD2. CDR1 is SGHAT and CDR2 is FQDESV in the germline V gene (reference sequence). The CDR3 length is 18 residues. With V trimmed by 0 bases and J by 2 bases, 7 bases remained unmatched. CDR3 sequence: CASSLARTSGSRAYEQYF. In DNA, the CDR3 is TGTGCCAGCAGCTTAGCTCGGACTAGCGGGAGTAGGGCCTACGAGCAGTACTTC.

This clonotype was observed at least ten times. The chain employs TRBV20-1 and TRBJ1-2; 8 bases fit TRBD1. Per germline, CDR1 DFQATT and CDR2 SNEGSKA (reference sequence). V shed 6 bases, J shed 4 bases, and the junction held 19 bases outside the gene matches. The CDR3 consists of 17 residues. CDR3 residues: CSAIFTGGALVGYGYTF. DNA for the CDR3: TGCAGTGCCATTTTCACAGGGGGGGCGCTTGTTGGCTATGGCTACACCTTC.

This clonotype was found many times. V is TRBV7-2 and J is TRBJ1-6, with TRBD1 matching 9 bases. Trimming removed 0 bases from V and 10 bases from J; junction bases left unmatched: 7. This CDR3 spans 16 amino acids. CDR1 and CDR2 (germline): SGHTA, FQGNSA. DNA of the CDR3: TGTGCCAGCAGCTTAGCCGGGACAGGGATGGGATCACCCCTCCACTTT. Protein sequence: CASSLAGTGMGSPLHF. Based on the CDR3 plus reference TRBV7-2 and TRBJ1-6, the full variable domain is GAGVSQSPSNKVTEKGKDVELRCDPISGHTALYWYRQSLGQGLEFLIYFQGNSAPDKSGLPSDRFSAERTGGSVSTLTIQRTQQEDSAVYLCASSLAGTGMGSPLHFGNGTRLTVT.

This chain connects TRBV28 to TRBJ2-3, with 12 bases matching TRBD2. This CDR3 region has 17 residues. V shed 5 bases, J shed 4 bases, and the junction held 10 bases outside the gene matches. Germline V gene data show CDR1 as MDHEN and CDR2 as SYDVKM. In DNA form, the CDR3 reads TGTGCCAGCAGTCGGGGACTAGCGGGTGGAGTTCCAGATACGCAGTATTTT. As protein: CASSRGLAGGVPDTQYF.

This clonotype occurred many times. The chain employs TRBV7-6 and TRBJ1-2; tentative D call: TRBD1 (6 bases). Per germline, CDR1 SGHVS and CDR2 FNYEAQ. The CDR3 is made up of 15 amino acids. The V and J ends lost 3 bases and 6 bases respectively, with 17 bases between them. CDR3 residues: CASSLTTGTYNGYTF. Written as DNA, the CDR3 is TGTGCCAGCAGCTTGACTACCGGGACATATAATGGCTACACCTTC.

This clonotype was seen ten or more times. This chain connects TRBV20-1 to TRBJ2-5; 7 bases line up with TRBD2. J was trimmed by 5 bases and V by 6 bases; bases with no gene match: 9. Germline V lookup: CDR1 DFQATT, CDR2 SNEGSKA (reference sequence). The CDR3 totals 13 residues. CDR3 region: CSAQREPGETQYF. The CDR3 nucleotides are TGCAGTGCCCAGCGGGAACCGGGGGAGACCCAGTACTTC.

The chain combines TRBV30 with TRBJ1-5; D is perhaps TRBD1 (5 bases). Trimming stripped 3 bases from V and 5 bases from J, with 26 bases between. The length of the CDR3 is 18 residues. From germline, CDR1 is GTSNPN and CDR2 SVGIG (reference sequence). In DNA form, the CDR3 reads TGTGCCTGGAGCGGTAGGACCCGCGACTCAAGGGGAGATCAGCCCCAGCATTTT. Translating gives CAWSGRTRDSRGDQPQHF.

The sample holds many counts of this clonotype. The V call is TRBV5-5, the J call TRBJ2-1; 8 bases line up with TRBD1. The germline gives CDR1 SGHKS, CDR2 YYEKEE (reference sequence). This CDR3 has 16 amino acids. J lost 10 bases, V lost 0 bases, and 12 bases had no gene match. Written as DNA, the CDR3 is TGTGCCAGCAGCTTGGGTTGGAGACAGGGGAGATGGGAGCAGTTCTTC. Its translation: CASSLGWRQGRWEQFF. Combining the CDR3 with reference TRBV5-5 and TRBJ2-1 gives the whole variable domain DAGVTQSPTHLIKTRGQQVTLRCSPISGHKSVSWYQQVLGQGPQFIFQYYEKEERGRGNFPDRFSARQFPNYSSELNVNALLLGDSALYLCASSLGWRQGRWEQFFGPGTRLTVL.

This clonotype was counted many times. The chain is built from TRBV5-5 and TRBJ2-7, with 8 bases aligning to TRBD1. The CDR3 is 17 amino acids. V shed 2 bases, J shed 4 bases, and the junction held 14 bases outside the gene matches. CDR1 is SGHKS and CDR2 is YYEKEE in the germline V gene (reference sequence). CDR3 sequence: CASSLYPDRQGLYEQYF. Here the CDR3 DNA reads TGTGCCAGCAGCTTATACCCCGACCGACAGGGGCTGTACGAGCAGTACTTC.